This TCR beta chain was sequenced in a study of a mutant IDH1 vaccine in newly diagnosed glioma. Study at large: Radiotherapy, temozolomide, or both had been given previously, and both were given to most.

Measured with immunoSEQ multiplex PCR; TCRdb has only the in-frame clones, and not every one. The sample has about 98,000 clones, around nine tenths seen once; the top ten hold around 0.6%. Time point of the sample: baseline, week 1 (first vaccination visit). The treatment is: pre-vaccination baseline after standard-of-care therapy. The source was PBMCs, collected from a glioma patient treated with radiotherapy, temozolomide or both. The TCR originated in a woman aged 45-65 years with glioma.

CDR3 amino acids: CASSFRSQVSYEQYF. DNA of the CDR3: TGTGCCAGCAGCTTTCGATCACAGGTCTCCTACGAGCAGTACTTC. This chain uses TRBV7-8 with TRBJ2-7; D might be TRBD1 (5 bases). From germline, CDR1 is SGHVS and CDR2 FQNEAQ. The CDR3 is made up of 15 amino acids. The V end was cut by 3 bases, the J end by 0 bases, with 12 bases between.